This T cell receptor beta chain stems from a study of shared clonotypes between healthy human individuals. CDR3 length: 17 residues. Overall study findings and caveats: Estimated richness values were generally larger in naive subsets than in memory subsets.

A word on this clone: What it binds is unknown.

Some 30,000 T cell genomes (approximately 0.2 ug DNA) went into each sorted-subset replicate. Method: immunoSEQ multiplex PCR; TCRdb's copy keeps in-frame clones and lacks some. This sample has approximately 530,000 clones, with approximately 94% found just once. This TCR was recovered from a woman aged 25-40 years in good health. The chain uses TRBV21-1 and TRBJ1-5; the table gives TRBD1 as D, unverified against the DNA. TRBV21-1 is described as a pseudogene. The sequencing input was naive CD4+ T cells sorted from blood. As to subset: CD45RA+ positively selected. The CDR3 coding sequence is TGTGCCAGCAGCAAAGGGCCCTGGACAGCCAGCAATCAGCCCCAGCATTTT. It specifies CASSKGPWTASNQPQHF.